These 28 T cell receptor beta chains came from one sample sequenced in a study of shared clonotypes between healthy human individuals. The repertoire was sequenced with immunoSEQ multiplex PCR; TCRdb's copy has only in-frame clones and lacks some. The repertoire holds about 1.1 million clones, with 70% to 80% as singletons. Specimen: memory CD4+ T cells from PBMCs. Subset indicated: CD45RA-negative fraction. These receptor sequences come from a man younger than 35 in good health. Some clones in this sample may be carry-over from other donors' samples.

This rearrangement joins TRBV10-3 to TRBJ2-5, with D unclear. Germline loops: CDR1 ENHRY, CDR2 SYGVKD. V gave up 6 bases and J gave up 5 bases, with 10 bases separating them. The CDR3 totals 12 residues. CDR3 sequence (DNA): TGTGCCATCAGGGAGCTGGGGGAGACCCAGTACTTC. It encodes CAIRELGETQYF.

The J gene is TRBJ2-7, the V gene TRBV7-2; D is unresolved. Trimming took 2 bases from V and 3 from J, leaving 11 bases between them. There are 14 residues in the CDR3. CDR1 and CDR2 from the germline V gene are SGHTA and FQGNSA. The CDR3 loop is CASSLKAVFYEQYF. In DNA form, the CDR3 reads TGTGCCAGCAGCTTAAAGGCAGTTTTCTACGAGCAGTACTTC.

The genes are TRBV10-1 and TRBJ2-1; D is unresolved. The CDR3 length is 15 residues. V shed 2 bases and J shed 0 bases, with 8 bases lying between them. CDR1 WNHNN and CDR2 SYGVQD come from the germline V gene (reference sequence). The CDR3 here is CASSESQLSYNEQFF. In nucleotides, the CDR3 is TGCGCCAGCAGTGAGAGCCAGCTCTCCTACAATGAGCAGTTCTTC.

CDR3 amino acids: CASTIIGLNNEQFF. CDR3 coding DNA: TGTGCCAGCACTATAATAGGACTCAACAATGAGCAGTTCTTC. The V call is TRBV6-6, the J call TRBJ2-1, with D tentatively TRBD2 (5 bases). Germline-derived CDR1 and CDR2 are MNHNY and SVGAGI (reference sequence). The CDR3 runs 14 residues. V lost 7 bases, J lost 5 bases, and 15 bases lay in between.

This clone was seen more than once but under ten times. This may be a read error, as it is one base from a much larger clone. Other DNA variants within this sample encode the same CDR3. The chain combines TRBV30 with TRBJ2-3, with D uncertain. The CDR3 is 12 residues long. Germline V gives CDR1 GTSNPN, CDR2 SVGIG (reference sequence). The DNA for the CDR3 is TGTGCCTGGAGTATAGGGCTAGTAGGTTCTTCTTTT. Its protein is CAWSIGLVGSSF.

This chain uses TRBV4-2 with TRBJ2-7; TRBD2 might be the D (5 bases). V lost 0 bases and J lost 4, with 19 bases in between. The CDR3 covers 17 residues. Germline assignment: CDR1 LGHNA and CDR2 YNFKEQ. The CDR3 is CASSQDHGRGPAYEQYF. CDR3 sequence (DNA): TGTGCCAGCAGCCAAGACCATGGGCGCGGGCCAGCGTACGAGCAGTACTTC.

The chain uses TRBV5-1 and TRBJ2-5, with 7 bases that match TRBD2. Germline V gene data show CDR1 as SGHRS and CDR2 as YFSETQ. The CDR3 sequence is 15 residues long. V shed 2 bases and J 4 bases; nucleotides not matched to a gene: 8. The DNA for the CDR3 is TGCGCCAGCAGCTTAGTCGTTTCGGGGGGAGAGACCCAGTACTTC. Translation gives CASSLVVSGGETQYF.

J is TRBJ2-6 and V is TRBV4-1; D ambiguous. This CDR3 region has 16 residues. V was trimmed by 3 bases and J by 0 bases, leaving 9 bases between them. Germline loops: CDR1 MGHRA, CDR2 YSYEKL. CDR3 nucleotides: TGCGCCAGCAGCCATAGTAGGCCCTCTGGGGCCAACGTCCTGACTTTC. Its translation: CASSHSRPSGANVLTF.

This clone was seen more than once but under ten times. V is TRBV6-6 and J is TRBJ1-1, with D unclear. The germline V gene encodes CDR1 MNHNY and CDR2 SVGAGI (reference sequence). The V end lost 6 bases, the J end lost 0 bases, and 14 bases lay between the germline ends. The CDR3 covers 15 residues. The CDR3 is CASRTLGLMNTEAFF. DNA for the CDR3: TGTGCCAGCAGAACTCTCGGGCTGATGAACACTGAAGCTTTCTTT.

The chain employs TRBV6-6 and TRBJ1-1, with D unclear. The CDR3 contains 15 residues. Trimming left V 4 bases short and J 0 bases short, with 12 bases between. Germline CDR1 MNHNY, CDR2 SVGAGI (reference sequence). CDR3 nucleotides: TGTGCCAGCAGTTGGAAGAAAATCGTGAACACTGAAGCTTTCTTT. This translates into CASSWKKIVNTEAFF.

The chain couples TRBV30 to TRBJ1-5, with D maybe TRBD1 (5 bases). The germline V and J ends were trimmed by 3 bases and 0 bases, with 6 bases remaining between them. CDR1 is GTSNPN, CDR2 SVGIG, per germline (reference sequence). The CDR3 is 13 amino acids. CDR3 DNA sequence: TGTGCCTGGAGGACAGTTAGCAATCAGCCCCAGCATTTT. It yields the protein CAWRTVSNQPQHF.

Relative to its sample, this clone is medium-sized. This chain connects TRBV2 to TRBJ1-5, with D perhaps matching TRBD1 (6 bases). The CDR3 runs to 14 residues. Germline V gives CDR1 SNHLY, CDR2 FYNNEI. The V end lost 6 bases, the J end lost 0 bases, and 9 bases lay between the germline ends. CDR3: CASSGQYSNQPQHF. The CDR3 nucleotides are TGTGCCAGCAGCGGACAGTATAGCAATCAGCCCCAGCATTTT.

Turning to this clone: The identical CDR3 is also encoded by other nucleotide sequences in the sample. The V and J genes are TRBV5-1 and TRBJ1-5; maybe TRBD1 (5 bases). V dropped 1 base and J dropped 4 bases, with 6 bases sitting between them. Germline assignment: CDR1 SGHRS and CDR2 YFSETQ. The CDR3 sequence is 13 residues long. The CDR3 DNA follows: TGCGCCAGCAGCTTGTCAGGGAATCAGCCCCAGCATTTT. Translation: CASSLSGNQPQHF.

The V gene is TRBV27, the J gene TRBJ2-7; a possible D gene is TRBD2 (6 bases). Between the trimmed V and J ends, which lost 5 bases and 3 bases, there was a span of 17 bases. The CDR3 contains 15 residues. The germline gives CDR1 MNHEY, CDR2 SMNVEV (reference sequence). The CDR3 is CASSVRPGLNYEQYF. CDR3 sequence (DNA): TGTGCCAGCAGTGTCAGACCGGGACTGAACTACGAGCAGTACTTC.

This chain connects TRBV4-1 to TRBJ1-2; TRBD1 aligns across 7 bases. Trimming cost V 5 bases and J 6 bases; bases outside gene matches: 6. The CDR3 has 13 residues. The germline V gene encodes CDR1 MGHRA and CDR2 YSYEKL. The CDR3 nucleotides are TGCGCCAGCAGCTACAGGGGCTTGGATGGCTACACCTTC. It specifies CASSYRGLDGYTF.

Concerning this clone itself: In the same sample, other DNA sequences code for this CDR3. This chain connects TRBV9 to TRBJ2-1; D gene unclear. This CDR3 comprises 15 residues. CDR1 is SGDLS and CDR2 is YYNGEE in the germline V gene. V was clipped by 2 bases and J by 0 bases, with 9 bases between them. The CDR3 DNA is TGTGCCAGCAGCGTTTCGGGCAGCTCCTACAATGAGCAGTTCTTC. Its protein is CASSVSGSSYNEQFF.

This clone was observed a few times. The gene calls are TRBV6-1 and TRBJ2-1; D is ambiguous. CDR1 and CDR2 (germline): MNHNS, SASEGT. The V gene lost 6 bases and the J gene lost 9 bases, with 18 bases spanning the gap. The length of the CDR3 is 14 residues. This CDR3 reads CASRPLGLTTEQFF. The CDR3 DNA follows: TGTGCCAGCAGGCCATTGGGCCTGACCACTGAGCAGTTCTTC.

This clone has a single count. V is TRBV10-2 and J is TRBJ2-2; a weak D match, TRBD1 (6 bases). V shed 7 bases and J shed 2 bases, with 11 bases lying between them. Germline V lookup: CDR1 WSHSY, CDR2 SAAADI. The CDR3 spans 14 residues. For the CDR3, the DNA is TGCGCCAGCAAGTGGGACACCAACACCGGGGAGCTGTTTTTT. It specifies CASKWDTNTGELFF.

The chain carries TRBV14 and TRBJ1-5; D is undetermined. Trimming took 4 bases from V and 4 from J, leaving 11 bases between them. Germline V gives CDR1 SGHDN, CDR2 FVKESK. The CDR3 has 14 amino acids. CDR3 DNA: TGTGCCAGCAGCCGTCGAGGAGGGAATCAGCCCCAGCATTTT. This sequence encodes CASSRRGGNQPQHF.

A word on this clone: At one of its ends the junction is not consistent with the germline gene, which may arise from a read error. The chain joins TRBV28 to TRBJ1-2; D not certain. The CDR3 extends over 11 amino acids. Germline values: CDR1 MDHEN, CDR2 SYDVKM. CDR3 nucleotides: TGTGCCAACAGTTTTCACCGGGGCTACACCTTC. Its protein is CANSFHRGYTF.

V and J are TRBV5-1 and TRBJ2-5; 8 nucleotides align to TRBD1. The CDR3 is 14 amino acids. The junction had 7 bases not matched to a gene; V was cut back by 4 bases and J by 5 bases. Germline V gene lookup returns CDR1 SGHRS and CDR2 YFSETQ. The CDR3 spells CASSPGQGVETQYF. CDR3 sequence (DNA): TGCGCCAGCAGCCCTGGACAGGGTGTGGAGACCCAGTACTTC.

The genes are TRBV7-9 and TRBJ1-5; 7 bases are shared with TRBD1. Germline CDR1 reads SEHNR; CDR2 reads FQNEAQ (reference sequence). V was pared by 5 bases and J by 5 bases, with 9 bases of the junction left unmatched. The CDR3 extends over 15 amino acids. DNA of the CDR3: TGTGCCAGCAGCAAGGGACAGTCGACCTATCAGCCCCAGCATTTT. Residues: CASSKGQSTYQPQHF.

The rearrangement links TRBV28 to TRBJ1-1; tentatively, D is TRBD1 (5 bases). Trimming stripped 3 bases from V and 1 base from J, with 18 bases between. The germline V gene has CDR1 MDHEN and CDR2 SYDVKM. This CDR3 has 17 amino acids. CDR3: CASSFFGHLLANTEAFF. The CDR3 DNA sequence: TGTGCCAGCAGTTTCTTCGGACACCTACTCGCGAACACTGAAGCTTTCTTT.

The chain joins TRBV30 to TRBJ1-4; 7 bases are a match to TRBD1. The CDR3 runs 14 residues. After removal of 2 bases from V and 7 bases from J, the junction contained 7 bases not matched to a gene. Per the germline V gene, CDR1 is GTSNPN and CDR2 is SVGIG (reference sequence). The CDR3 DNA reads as TGTGCCTGGAGTACTGAGGGACAGCTTGAAAAACTGTTTTTT. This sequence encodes CAWSTEGQLEKLFF.

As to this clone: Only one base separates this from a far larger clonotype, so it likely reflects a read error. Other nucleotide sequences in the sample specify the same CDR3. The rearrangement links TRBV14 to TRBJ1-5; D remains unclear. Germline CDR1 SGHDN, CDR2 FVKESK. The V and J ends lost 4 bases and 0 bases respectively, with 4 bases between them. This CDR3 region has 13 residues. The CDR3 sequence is CASSRNSNQPQHF. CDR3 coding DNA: TGTGCCAGCAGCCGTAATAGCAATCAGCCCCAGCATTTT.

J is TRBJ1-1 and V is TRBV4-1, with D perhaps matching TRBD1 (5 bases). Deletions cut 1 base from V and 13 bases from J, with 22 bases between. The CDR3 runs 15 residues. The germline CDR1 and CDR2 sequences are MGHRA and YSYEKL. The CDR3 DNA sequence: TGCGCCAGCAGCCAAGTAGAAGGGGAGGACCTCCCCCGTTTCTTT. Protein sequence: CASSQVEGEDLPRFF.

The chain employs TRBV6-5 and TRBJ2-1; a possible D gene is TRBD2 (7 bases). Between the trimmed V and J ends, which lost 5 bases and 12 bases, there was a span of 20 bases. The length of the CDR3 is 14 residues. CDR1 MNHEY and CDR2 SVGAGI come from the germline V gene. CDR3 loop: CASSPRGGGQGQFF. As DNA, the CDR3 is TGTGCCAGCAGTCCCCGCGGGGGCGGTCAGGGGCAGTTCTTC.

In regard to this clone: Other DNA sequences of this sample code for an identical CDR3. This CDR3 reads CASSLVADTQYF. The CDR3 coding sequence is TGTGCCAGCAGCTTAGTGGCAGATACGCAGTATTTT. The rearrangement uses TRBV7-9 and TRBJ2-3; D is unclear. CDR1 and CDR2 (germline): SEHNR, FQNEAQ (reference sequence). V was clipped by 1 base and J by 4 bases, with 3 bases between them. This CDR3 is 12 amino acids long. Based on the CDR3 plus reference TRBV7-9 and TRBJ2-3, the full variable domain is DTGVSQNPRHKITKRGQNVTFRCDPISEHNRLYWYRQTLGQGPEFLTYFQNEAQLEKSRLLSDRFSAERPKGSFSTLEIQRTEQGDSAMYLCASSLVADTQYFGPGTRLTVL.